This is a list of T cell receptor beta chains from one sample in a study of control samples from healthy donors and cancer patients. Sequenced by immunoSEQ multiplex PCR; TCRdb stores in-frame clones only, minus some. This sample carries about 150,000 clones, over 85% of them seen once, and the ten largest clones take around 6.2%. The sequenced sample consisted of blood. Receptors originate from a man aged 40-50 years in good health. Both conserved end residues are part of each CDR3. Fields, in order: clone size, V gene, J gene, D gene, CDR3 DNA, CDR3 protein. A D gene is named only where the DNA matches it firmly. Clone size, where shown, is once, few, many, or a class for clones that have expanded.

>-|TRBV4-3|TRBJ1-6|TRBD1
TGCGCCAGCAGCCAAGATCGTTTGGGGACAGGGAACAATTCACCCCTCCACTTT
CASSQDRLGTGNNSPLHF
>-|TRBV5-1|TRBJ2-7|TRBD2
TGCGCCAGCAGCTTGCGGGGGGGCCTTTCCTACGAGCAGTACTTC
CASSLRGGLSYEQYF
>-|TRBV28|TRBJ1-1|TRBD1
TGTGCCAGCAGTTTCCCACCCGCGACAGGGTGGTCGAAGAACACTGAAGCTTTCTTT
CASSFPPATGWSKNTEAFF
>-|TRBV19|TRBJ1-3|-
TGTGCCAGTAGAAGTCAGGGGCTTGGAAACACCATATATTTT
CASRSQGLGNTIYF
>-|TRBV7-6|TRBJ1-1|-
TGTGCCAGCAGCTTAGGGGGCGAAGCTTTCTTT
CASSLGGEAFF
>-|TRBV30|TRBJ1-3|TRBD1
TGTGCCGGCCAAGGGACAGGGGAATTATGGTCTGGAAACACCATATATTTT
CAGQGTGELWSGNTIYF
>-|TRBV2|TRBJ2-7|-
TGTGCCAGCAGTGATATTGGGGGATACGAGCAGTACTTC
CASSDIGGYEQYF
>-|TRBV12-3/TRBV12-4|TRBJ2-5|-
TGTGCCAGCAGCCTCCGGGGAGAGGGCCAGTACTTC
CASSLRGEGQYF
>-|TRBV4-3|TRBJ1-2|-
TGCGCCAGCAGCCAAGACCCAGGGGCATCGAGAGGCTACACCTTC
CASSQDPGASRGYTF
>-|TRBV6-1|TRBJ2-2|-
TGTGCCAGCAGTGAAGGACAGCCCGGGGCCGGGGAGCTGTTTTTT
CASSEGQPGAGELFF
>-|TRBV18|TRBJ2-7|TRBD1
TGTGCCAGCTCACGGACAGGGAATTACTACGAGCAGTACTTC
CASSRTGNYYEQYF
>-|TRBV27|TRBJ2-7|-
TGTGCCAGCAGTGGTCCCTTCTCCTACGAGCAGTACTTC
CASSGPFSYEQYF
>-|TRBV10-3|TRBJ1-1|-
TGTGCCATCAGTGGACTTGGGGTGAACACTGAAGCTTTCTTT
CAISGLGVNTEAFF
>-|TRBV7-9|TRBJ2-5|TRBD2
TGTGCCAGCAGGCAAACTAGCGGGGTTACACAAGAGACCCAGTACTTC
CASRQTSGVTQETQYF
>-|TRBV6-5|TRBJ1-6|-
TGTGCCAGCAGTTACTCCAATTCACCCCTCCACTTT
CASSYSNSPLHF
>-|TRBV6-5|TRBJ2-7|-
TGTGCCAGCAGGCGCCAAGAGTACGAGCAGTACTTC
CASRRQEYEQYF
>-|TRBV3-1/TRBV3-2|TRBJ1-1|TRBD1
TGTGCCAGCAGCCAGGCGTGGACAGGGATGAGGAAACAAGCTTTCTTT
CASSQAWTGMRKQAFF
>-|TRBV7-9|TRBJ1-2|-
TGTGCCAGCAGCGCCGACACTACCTATGGCTACACCTTC
CASSADTTYGYTF
>-|TRBV6-6|TRBJ1-2|-
TGTGCCAGCAGGGATGAGGCAGGATATGGCTACACCTTC
CASRDEAGYGYTF
>-|TRBV12-3/TRBV12-4|TRBJ1-3|-
TGTGCCAGCGACTCGGGGGGAAACACCATATATTTT
CASDSGGNTIYF
>-|TRBV5-6|TRBJ1-5|TRBD1
TGTGCCAGCAGCTTGGGGGACAGGGGCAATCAGCCCCAGCATTTT
CASSLGDRGNQPQHF
>-|TRBV5-1|TRBJ1-1|-
TGCGCCAGCAGCTTGGGGGGACTGAACACTGAAGCTTTCTTT
CASSLGGLNTEAFF
>-|TRBV13|TRBJ1-1|-
TGTGCCAGCAGCCCCGGGGGGTCTGAAGCTTTCTTT
CASSPGGSEAFF
>once|TRBV6-2/TRBV6-3|TRBJ2-3|TRBD2
TGTGCCAGCAGTTACAGGCTAGCGGGGGAAGACACAGATACGCAGTATTTT
CASSYRLAGEDTDTQYF
>-|TRBV14|TRBJ2-1|-
TGTGCCAGCAGCCAAGGGACGATTGAGTTCTTC
CASSQGTIEFF
>once|TRBV6-2/TRBV6-3|TRBJ1-3|-
TGTGCCAGCAGTTACCGGAGCTCTGGAAACACCATATATTTT
CASSYRSSGNTIYF
>-|TRBV9|TRBJ1-1|-
TGTGCCAGCAGCGTAGATAGGTTTGCTGAAGCTTTCTTT
CASSVDRFAEAFF
>-|TRBV7-9|TRBJ2-7|-
TGTGCCAGCAGCCCCTTGACAGGCGACTTAAACTACGAGCAGTACTTC
CASSPLTGDLNYEQYF
>few|TRBV6-5|TRBJ1-1|-
TGTGCCAGCAGTTACCGGCGACTGACTGAAGCTTTCTTT
CASSYRRLTEAFF
>-|TRBV7-2|TRBJ1-2|-
TGTGCCAGCAGCCCTTCGGGGGGCTATGGCTACACCTTC
CASSPSGGYGYTF